The 8 T cell receptor beta chains presented below share a single source sample, sequenced in a study of cytomegalovirus exposure and HLA in healthy donors. PCR used 60 Vbeta primers and 13 Jbeta primers. Assay used: immunoSEQ multiplex PCR; TCRdb lists only in-frame clones, some missing. The repertoire holds around 170,000 clones, with about three quarters as singletons. Sequenced: PBMCs. The receptors originated from a woman in her forties or fifties in good health and CMV-seropositive.

V usage is TRBV2 and J usage is TRBJ2-5; 7 positions agree with TRBD1. The DNA end is a closer match to TRBJ2-7, so the J assignment may be wrong. The CDR3 consists of 16 residues. Germline-derived CDR1 and CDR2 are SNHLY and FYNNEI. The CDR3: CASSQSTGTASLEQYF. The CDR3 DNA reads as TGTGCCAGCAGTCAATCGACCGGGACAGCCTCCCTCGAGCAGTACTTC.

The chain uses TRBV5-1 and TRBJ1-4; D is possibly TRBD1 (5 bases). The CDR3 spans 16 residues. Germline CDR1 reads SGHRS; CDR2 reads YFSETQ. V was clipped by 4 bases and J by 4 bases, with 17 bases between them. Written as DNA, the CDR3 is TGCGCCAGCAGCCTGCAAGGGGCGACCTATAATGAAAAACTGTTTTTT. It yields the protein CASSLQGATYNEKLFF.

The chain uses TRBV10-3 and TRBJ2-5; 11 bases map to TRBD2. The end of the DNA is better explained by TRBJ2-7, so the J call may be wrong. This CDR3 contains 16 residues. Germline CDR1 reads ENHRY; CDR2 reads SYGVKD. Here the CDR3 reads CAISESATSGTYEQYF. The CDR3 nucleotides are TGTGCCATCAGTGAGTCAGCGACTAGCGGGACCTACGAGCAGTACTTC.

The V gene is TRBV10-1, the J gene TRBJ2-3, with a possible D match to TRBD2 (6 bases). Germline values: CDR1 WNHNN, CDR2 SYGVQD (reference sequence). The CDR3 consists of 14 residues. V dropped 0 bases and J dropped 13 bases, with 17 bases sitting between them. CDR3 coding DNA: TGCGCCAGCAGTGAGTCGATGTCGGGGGTCCTTAAGTATTTT. As protein: CASSESMSGVLKYF.

The chain uses TRBV6-5 and TRBJ2-7, with 7 bases aligning to TRBD2. J lost 6 bases, V lost 4 bases, and 12 bases had no gene match. The CDR3 runs 15 residues. The germline gives CDR1 MNHEY, CDR2 SVGAGI. The CDR3: CASSWSEGGRGEQYF. DNA for the CDR3: TGTGCCAGCAGTTGGTCTGAGGGAGGGAGAGGCGAGCAGTACTTC.

The V and J genes are TRBV2 and TRBJ1-5; tentative D call: TRBD1 (6 bases). This CDR3 is built from 15 residues. V lost 6 bases and J lost 1, with 13 bases in between. Germline lookup yields CDR1 SNHLY and CDR2 FYNNEI. DNA of the CDR3: TGTGCCAGCAGCAGGGACAAACTGAGCAATCAGCCCCAGCATTTT. The encoded protein is CASSRDKLSNQPQHF.

J is TRBJ1-2 and V is TRBV9; D is ambiguous. CDR1 is SGDLS, CDR2 YYNGEE, per germline. V lost 4 bases and J 3 bases, leaving 13 bases between the germline ends. CDR3 length: 14 residues. The CDR3 nucleotides read TGTGCCAGCAGCCTAACCTCGGGTGACTATGGCTACACCTTC. Protein product: CASSLTSGDYGYTF.

This clone was recorded a few times. CDR3 loop: CASSDSRRGDLEQFF. CDR3 in DNA: TGTGCCAGCAGTGATTCTCGGCGGGGGGATCTTGAGCAGTTCTTC. The V and J genes are TRBV25-1 and TRBJ2-1; 8 bases are a match to TRBD2. Germline V CDR1 and CDR2: MGHDK, SYGVNS. V shed 3 bases and J 9 bases; nucleotides not matched to a gene: 10. The CDR3 has 15 amino acids. The full variable domain, in which reference TRBV25-1 and TRBJ2-1 provide the parts outside the CDR3, is EADIYQTPRYLVIGTGKKITLECSQTMGHDKMYWYQQDPGMELHLIHYSYGVNSTEKGDLSSESTVSRIRTEHFPLTLESARPSHTSQYLCASSDSRRGDLEQFFGPGTRLTVL.